This T cell receptor (beta chain) appears in the sequencing data of a study of cytomegalovirus exposure and HLA in healthy donors. Regarding the study as a whole: Segments of the TCR beta V type were, in most cases, productive about 90% or about 30% of the time in an earlier analysis. Links to common viral pathogens appeared, in a later analysis, for several of the most significant clusters.

As concerns this clone: The antigen is unknown.

Germline CDR1 reads PRHDT; CDR2 reads FYEKMQ (reference sequence). CDR3 length equals 14 residues. V lost 0 bases to trimming and J lost 5 bases, with 10 bases between them. The study ran its PCR with 60 Vbeta and 13 Jbeta primers. Generated by immunoSEQ multiplex PCR, the TCRdb table keeps only in-frame clones and is missing some. This table has 190,000 or so clones, 80% to 85% appearing once. Sequenced input: PBMCs. This receptor was obtained from a middle-aged man in good health and CMV-seronegative. This chain joins TRBV13 and TRBJ2-5; no reliable D call. The DNA for the CDR3 is TGTGCCAGCAGCTTAGGTACCGGGTTGGAGACCCAGTACTTC. Residues: CASSLGTGLETQYF.